This T cell receptor beta chain was recovered during a study of high-grade serous ovarian cancer treatment subgroups. Study-wide results and limits: Bulk tumor TCR sequencing gave no spatial information. The analyses considered CDR3 and ignored CDR1 and CDR2. Different patients shared almost no repertoire; same-patient tumors shared 0.11 to 0.79.

TCRdb's table, derived via immunoSEQ multiplex PCR, lists solely in-frame clones and lacks some. The sample has about 4,900 clones, around 70% seen once. Note on this clone: The target antigen is unknown.

Tumor samples were taken before definitive surgery or chemotherapy. The CDR3 has 11 amino acids. V was shortened by 6 bases and J by 10 bases, with 12 bases between the two germline ends. Germline CDR1 SGHTA, CDR2 FQGNSA. The clonotype comes from a human donor with high-grade serous ovarian cancer. The sample comprised tumor tissue. The chain couples TRBV7-2 to TRBJ1-2; D gene unclear. The CDR3 nucleotides are TGTGCCAGCAGTCCCGATGTGGTCTACACCTTC. Residues: CASSPDVVYTF.